This T cell receptor (beta chain) was found in a study of monozygotic twins with inflammatory bowel disease (dated 2019 in TCRdb). In the study overall: In total, roughly 28 monozygotic twin pairs made up the full study: 19 Danish pairs, all IBD-discordant, plus nine German pairs, of which four were IBD-concordant and five were IBD-discordant. The search for disease-associated traits relied mainly on comparing IBD patients with their genetically identical healthy co-twins within discordant pairs. Each individual had, on average, about 151 000 unique TCRalpha sequences and 181 000 unique TCRbeta sequences available for analysis.

Preparation of the library involved 5' RACE. The input for every TCR library was around 3.5 ug of total RNA. cDNA was synthesized with SMARTScribe reverse transcriptase in eight separate reactions per sample. During cDNA synthesis, template switching was used to introduce unique molecular identifiers that contained a 6-nucleotide sample barcode. Two nested PCRs of 16 and 9 cycles amplified the TCRalpha and TCRbeta cDNA, and bead purification followed each PCR. Before amplification, the cDNA was treated with uracil DNA-glycosylase and purified using the QIAquick PCR purification kit. The second PCR was the step at which Illumina TruSeq-compatible adapters and sample-specific barcodes were added. Library quality and concentration were checked on TapeStation and Qubit, and libraries were pooled at about 4.9 ng each. Sequencing of pooled libraries was carried out on an Illumina HiSeq2500 single-index Rapid Run using 2 x 100 bp reads and custom sequencing primers. Concerning the study's data processing: MiGEC version 1.2.6 was used for UMI-based consensus assembly to correct PCR and sequencing errors. MiXCR version 2.1.1 was used to carry out V(D)J alignment, clonotype assembly and CDR3 extraction. To normalise gene usage, clonotype sharing and MAIT/NKT TCR abundance, the top 1000, 10 000 and 20 000 clonotypes in each sample were analysed. After downsampling to 27 000 UMIs, diversity was calculated as the inverse Simpson index using the vegan R package. Paired Mann-Whitney U tests were applied to discordant twin pairs, with Benjamini-Hochberg correction for multiple testing. Each entry corresponds to one CDR3 protein sequence from reads that TCRdb reprocessed, and DNA is not given. The V and J calls here are based on TCRdb, not the publication. This sample's table carries a few hundred thousand distinct CDR3 sequences. In total, the top ten clones hold approximately 5.9% of the sample.

The CDR3 numbers 14 residues from cysteine through phenylalanine. DNA is not recorded here. From each donor, a roughly 2.6 ml peripheral blood sample was collected into PAXgene tubes and stored at -80 degrees C. Without T cell sorting, total RNA was isolated from whole blood using the PAXgene blood miRNA kit on an automated QIAcube. Peripheral blood from monozygotic twin pairs concordant or discordant for inflammatory bowel disease was subjected to deep TCRalpha and TCRbeta repertoire profiling with unique molecular barcoding. For every twin pair, smoking habits were documented, and each individual was categorised as a current, former or never smoker. As to this clonotype: Its binding antigen is unknown.

Paper-wide results and their limitations: No difference in repertoire similarity was observed between concordant and discordant twins, possibly owing to limited statistical power. Different T cell subtypes could not be distinguished in the analysis. Compared with healthy twins, IBD patients had fewer clonotypes in common with other individuals, a difference most pronounced in patients showing signs of disease activity. The results gave no support for a single strong signal or clonotype linked to IBD. TCRbeta repertoire diversity, by inverse Simpson index, was decreased in IBD patients compared with their healthy co-twins. Differing immunosuppressive treatments among patients may have added background noise and inter-individual variability to the repertoires.

The sequence is built from TRBV12-3 or TRBV12-4 and TRBJ1-1; TCRdb outputs TRBD1, but without DNA this stays unchecked. This sequence was found in a human donor with ulcerative colitis or Crohn's disease, or a healthy co-twin of an affected twin (not recorded which). Sequenced input: blood. The CDR3: CASSFQGANTEAFF.